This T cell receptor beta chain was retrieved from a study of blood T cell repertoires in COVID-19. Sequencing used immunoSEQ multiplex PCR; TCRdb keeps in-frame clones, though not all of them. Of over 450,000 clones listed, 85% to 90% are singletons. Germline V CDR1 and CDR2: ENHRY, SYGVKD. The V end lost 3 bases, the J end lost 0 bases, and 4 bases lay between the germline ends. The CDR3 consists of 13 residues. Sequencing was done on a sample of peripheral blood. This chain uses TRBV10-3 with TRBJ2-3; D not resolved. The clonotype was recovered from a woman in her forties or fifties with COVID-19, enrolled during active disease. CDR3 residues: CAISDTSTDTQYF. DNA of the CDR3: TGTGCCATCAGTGATACTAGCACAGATACGCAGTATTTT.